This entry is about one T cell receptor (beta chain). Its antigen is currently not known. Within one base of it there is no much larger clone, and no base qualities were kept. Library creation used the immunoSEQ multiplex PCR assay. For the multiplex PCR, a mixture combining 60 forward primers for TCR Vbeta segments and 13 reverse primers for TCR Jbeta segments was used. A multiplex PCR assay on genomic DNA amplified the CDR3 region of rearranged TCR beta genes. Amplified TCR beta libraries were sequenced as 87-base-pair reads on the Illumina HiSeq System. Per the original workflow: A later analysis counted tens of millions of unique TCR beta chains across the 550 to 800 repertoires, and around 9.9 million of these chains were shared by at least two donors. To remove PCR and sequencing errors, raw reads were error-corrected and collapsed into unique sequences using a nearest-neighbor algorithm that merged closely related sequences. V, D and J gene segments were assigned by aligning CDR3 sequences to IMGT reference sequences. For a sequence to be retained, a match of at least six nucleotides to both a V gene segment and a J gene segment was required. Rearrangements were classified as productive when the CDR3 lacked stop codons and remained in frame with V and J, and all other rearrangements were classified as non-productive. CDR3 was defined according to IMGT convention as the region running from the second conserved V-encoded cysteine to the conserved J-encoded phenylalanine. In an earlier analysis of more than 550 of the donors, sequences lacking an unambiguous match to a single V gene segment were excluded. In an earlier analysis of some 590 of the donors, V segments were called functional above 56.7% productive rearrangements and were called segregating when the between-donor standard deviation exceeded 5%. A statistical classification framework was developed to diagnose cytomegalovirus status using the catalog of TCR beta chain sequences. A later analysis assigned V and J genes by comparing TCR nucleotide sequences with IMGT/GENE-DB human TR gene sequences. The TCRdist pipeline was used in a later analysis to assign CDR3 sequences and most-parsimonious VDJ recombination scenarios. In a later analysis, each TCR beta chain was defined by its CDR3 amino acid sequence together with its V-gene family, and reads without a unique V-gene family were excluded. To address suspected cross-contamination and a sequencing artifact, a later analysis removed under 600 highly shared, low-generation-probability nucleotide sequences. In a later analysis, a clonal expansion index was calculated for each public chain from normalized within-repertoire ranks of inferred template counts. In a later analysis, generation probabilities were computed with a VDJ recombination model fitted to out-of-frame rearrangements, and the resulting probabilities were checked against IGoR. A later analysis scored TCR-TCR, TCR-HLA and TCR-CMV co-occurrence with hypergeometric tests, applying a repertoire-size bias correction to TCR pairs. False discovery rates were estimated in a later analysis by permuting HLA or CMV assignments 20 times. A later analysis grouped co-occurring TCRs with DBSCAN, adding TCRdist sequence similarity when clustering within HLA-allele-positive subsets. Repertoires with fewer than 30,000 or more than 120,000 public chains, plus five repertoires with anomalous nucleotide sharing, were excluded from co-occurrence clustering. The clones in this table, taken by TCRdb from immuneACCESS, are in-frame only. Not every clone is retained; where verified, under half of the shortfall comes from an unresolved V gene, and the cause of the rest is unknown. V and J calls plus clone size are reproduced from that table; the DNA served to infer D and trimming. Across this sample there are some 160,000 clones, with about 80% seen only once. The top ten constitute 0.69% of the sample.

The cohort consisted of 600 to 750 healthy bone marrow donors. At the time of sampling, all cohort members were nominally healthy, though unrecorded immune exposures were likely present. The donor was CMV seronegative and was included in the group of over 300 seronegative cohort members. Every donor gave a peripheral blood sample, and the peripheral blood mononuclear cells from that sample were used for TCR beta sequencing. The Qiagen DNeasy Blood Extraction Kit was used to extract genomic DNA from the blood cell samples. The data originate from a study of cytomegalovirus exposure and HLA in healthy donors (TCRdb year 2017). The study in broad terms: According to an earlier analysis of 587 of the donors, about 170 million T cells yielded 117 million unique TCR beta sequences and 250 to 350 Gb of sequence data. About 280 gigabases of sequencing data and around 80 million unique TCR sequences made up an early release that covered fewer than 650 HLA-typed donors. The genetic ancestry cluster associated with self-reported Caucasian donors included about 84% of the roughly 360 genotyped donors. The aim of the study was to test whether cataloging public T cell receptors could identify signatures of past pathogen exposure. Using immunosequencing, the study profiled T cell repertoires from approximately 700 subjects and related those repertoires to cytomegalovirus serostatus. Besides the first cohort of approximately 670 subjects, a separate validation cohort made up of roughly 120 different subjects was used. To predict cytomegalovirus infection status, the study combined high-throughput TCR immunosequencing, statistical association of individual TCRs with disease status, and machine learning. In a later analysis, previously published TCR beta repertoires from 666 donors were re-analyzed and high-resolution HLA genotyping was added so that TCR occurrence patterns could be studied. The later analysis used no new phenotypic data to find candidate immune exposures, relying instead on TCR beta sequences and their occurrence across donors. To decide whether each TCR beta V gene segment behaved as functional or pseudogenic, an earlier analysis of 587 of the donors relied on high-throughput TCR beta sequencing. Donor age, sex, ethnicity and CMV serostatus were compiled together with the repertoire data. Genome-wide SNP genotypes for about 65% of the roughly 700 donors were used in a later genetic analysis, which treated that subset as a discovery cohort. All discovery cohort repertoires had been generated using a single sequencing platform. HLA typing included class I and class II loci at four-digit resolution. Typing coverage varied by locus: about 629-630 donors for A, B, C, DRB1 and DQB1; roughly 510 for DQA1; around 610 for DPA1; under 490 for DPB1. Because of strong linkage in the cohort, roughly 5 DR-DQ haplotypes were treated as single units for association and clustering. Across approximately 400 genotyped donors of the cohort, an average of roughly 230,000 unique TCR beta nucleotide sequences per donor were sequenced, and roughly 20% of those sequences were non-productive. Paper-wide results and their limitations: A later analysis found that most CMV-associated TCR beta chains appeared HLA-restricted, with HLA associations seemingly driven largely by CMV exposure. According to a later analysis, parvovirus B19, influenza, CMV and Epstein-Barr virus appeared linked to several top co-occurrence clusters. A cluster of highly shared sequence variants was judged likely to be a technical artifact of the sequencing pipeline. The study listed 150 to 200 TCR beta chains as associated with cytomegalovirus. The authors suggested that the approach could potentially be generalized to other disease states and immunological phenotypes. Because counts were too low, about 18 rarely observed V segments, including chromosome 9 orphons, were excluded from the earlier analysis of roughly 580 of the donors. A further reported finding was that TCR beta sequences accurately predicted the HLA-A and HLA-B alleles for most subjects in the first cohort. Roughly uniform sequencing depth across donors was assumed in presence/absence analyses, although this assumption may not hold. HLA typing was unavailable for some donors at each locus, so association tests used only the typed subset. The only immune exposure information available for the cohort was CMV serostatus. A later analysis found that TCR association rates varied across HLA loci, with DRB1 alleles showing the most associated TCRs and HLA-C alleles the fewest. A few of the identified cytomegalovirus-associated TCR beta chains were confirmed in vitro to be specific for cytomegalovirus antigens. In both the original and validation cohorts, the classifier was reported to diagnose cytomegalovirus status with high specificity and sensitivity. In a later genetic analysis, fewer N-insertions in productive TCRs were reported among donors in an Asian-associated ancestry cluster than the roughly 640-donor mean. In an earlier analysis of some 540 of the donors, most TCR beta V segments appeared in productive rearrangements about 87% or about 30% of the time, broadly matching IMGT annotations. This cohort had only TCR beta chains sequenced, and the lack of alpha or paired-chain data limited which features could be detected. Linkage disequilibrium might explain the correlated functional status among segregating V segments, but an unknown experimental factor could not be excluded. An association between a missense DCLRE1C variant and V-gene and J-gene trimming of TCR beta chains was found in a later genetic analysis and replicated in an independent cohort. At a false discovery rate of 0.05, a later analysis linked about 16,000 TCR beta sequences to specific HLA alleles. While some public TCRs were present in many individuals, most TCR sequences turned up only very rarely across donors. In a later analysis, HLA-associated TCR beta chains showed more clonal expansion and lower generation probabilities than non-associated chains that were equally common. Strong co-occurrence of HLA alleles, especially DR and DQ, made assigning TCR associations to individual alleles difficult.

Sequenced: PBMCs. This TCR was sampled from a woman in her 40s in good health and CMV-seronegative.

CDR3 protein: CSVGMTGGETQYF. The DNA sequence reads TGCAGCGTTGGTATGACAGGGGGCGAGACCCAGTACTTC. The chain joins TRBV29-1 to TRBJ2-5; 10 central nucleotides agree with TRBD1. Germline trimming: 4 bases from V, 5 bases from J; junction bases outside gene matches: 4. The germline V gene provides CDR1 SQVTM and CDR2 ANQGSEA. The CDR3 goes from the cysteine to the phenylalanine over 13 residues. Only CDR3 DNA is held: 39 bases, read in frame from base 1.